Detailed here is one TCR beta chain. Its antigen remains unidentified. The data are from a study of vaccination and CD4 T cells after COVID-19. At the Johns Hopkins FTIC core, DNA taken from cultured CD4+ T cells was sequenced by way of the Oncomine TCR Beta short-read assay. It was cultured CD4+ T cells from which genomic DNA was extracted. TCRdb processed the PCR reads anew with MiXCR; each CDR3 protein has one entry. The sample contains 9,000 to 9,500 distinct CDR3 sequences, around 29% of which appear only once. The V end was cut by 0 bases, the J end by 2 bases, with 11 bases between. This CDR3 comprises 15 residues. Germline V CDR1 and CDR2: SGHRS, YFSETQ. Sample treatment: roughly 11-day PBMC culture with coronavirus spike peptide pools or control peptides (ViraFEST assay). Prior to the COVID-19 pandemic (2011-2018), the unexposed donor's CD4+ T cells were collected. TCRs were sequenced by ViraFEST after antigen-specific T cells had been expanded with peptide pools.

The J gene is TRBJ1-2, the V gene TRBV5-1, with D unresolved. Sequencing used CD4+ T cells from blood, cultured in vitro. This TCR derives from a human donor in good health. CDR3 residues: CASSLGGFGNYGYTF. The CDR3 bases are TGCGCCAGCAGCTTGGGCGGGTTTGGAAACTATGGCTACACCTTC.